The present entry profiles one TCR beta chain with its context. In its sample, this clonotype was seen many times. Its binding antigen is unknown. No much larger clone is present one base from it, and per-base qualities are unavailable. Germline trimming amounts to 2 bases on V and 3 bases on J, with 3 as the count of junction bases outside the gene matches. The CDR3 contains 14 residues, cysteine and phenylalanine counted. Only the CDR3 part of the read is kept: 42 bases, read in frame from the first base. Reading the germline V gene gives CDR1 SGHRS and CDR2 YFSETQ. Preparation of the library involved 5' RACE. The sequencer listed for this sample is NextSeq 500. To correct for sequencing error and PCR bias, the TCR library protocol tagged individual cDNA molecules with unique molecular identifiers. Both TCR alpha and beta chains were sequenced, and tight co-correlation was observed between alpha and beta sequence abundances in each sample. The original methods were these. Decombinator V4 was used to perform V gene, J gene and CDR3 annotation of TCR sequences. Expanded TCRs were defined as changing significantly between any two time points under a Poisson model with p below 0.0001. TCR abundances were normalised to the total number of TCRs sequenced per sample and were expressed as counts per million. MAIT TCRs were defined by TRAV1-2 paired with TRAJ12, TRAJ20 or TRAJ33, and iNKT TCRs by TRAV10 paired with TRAJ18. VDJdb, accessed 1 November 2021, was searched for CMV, EBV and SARS-CoV-2 annotated TCRs, with TCRs annotated for multiple antigens excluded. In TCRdb, the public reads were trimmed at Q25 with fastp and aligned with MiXCR, with productive beta chains retained. All rows with the same CDR3 protein become a single entry with the most common DNA and genes. These V and J calls derive from TCRdb rather than the authors' analysis. The sample table holds 40,000 to 50,000 distinct CDR3 sequences, of which roughly 13% were seen once. The ten largest clones take up roughly a tenth of the sample.

The data were obtained in a study of early T cells in non-severe SARS-CoV-2 infection (dated by TCRdb to the early 2020s). At the level of the whole study: Because TCR sequencing relied on bulk RNA taken from unsorted whole blood, pairing of alpha and beta chains was not possible.

Findings and caveats that apply to the study as a whole: VDJdb matching was skewed toward anti-spike CD8 responses, so virus-specific expansions were likely underestimated and private and CD4 specificities were missed.

A case-control design nested within a healthcare worker cohort in London, UK, was used, with weekly nasopharyngeal swab PCR tests and blood sampling performed. Healthcare workers were recruited during the week of the UK lockdown, between 23 and 31 March 2020, and followed weekly for up to roughly 15 weeks. The sample consisted of whole blood. The rearranged chain carries TRBV5-1 and TRBJ2-7; 9 bases in between match TRBD1. The sequence derives from an adult who was a healthcare worker with PCR-confirmed SARS-CoV-2 infection or an uninfected control (not recorded which). The bases are TGCGCCAGCAGCTTACGACAGGGGGACTACGAGCAGTACTTC. Its product reads: CASSLRQGDYEQYF.